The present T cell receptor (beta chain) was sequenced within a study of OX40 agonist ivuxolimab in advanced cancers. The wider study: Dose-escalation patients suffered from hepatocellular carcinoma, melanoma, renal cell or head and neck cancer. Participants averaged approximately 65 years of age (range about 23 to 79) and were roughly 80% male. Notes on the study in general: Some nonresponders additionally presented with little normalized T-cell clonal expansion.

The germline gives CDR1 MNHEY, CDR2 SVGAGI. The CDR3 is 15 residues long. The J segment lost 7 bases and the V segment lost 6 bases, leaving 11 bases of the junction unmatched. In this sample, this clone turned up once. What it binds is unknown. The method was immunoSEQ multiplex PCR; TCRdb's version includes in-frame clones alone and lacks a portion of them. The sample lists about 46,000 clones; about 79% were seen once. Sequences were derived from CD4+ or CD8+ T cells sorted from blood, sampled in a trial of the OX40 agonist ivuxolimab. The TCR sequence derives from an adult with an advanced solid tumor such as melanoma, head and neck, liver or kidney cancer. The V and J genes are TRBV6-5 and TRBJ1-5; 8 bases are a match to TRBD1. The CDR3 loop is CASSPTGEREQPQHF. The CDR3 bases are TGTGCCAGCAGCCCGACAGGGGAACGGGAGCAGCCCCAGCATTTT.